The 6 T cell receptor beta chains given below trace back to one sample, sequenced in a study of molecular identifiers for immune sequencing clone quantification. One entry per CDR3 protein results from TCRdb running MiXCR on the PCR reads. Of about half a million distinct CDR3 sequences in the sample, roughly 26% were seen once. Sequences were obtained from naive CD8+ T cells from blood, with Jurkat cell RNA spiked in. As to subset: FACS-sorted CD8+CD4-CCR7+CD45RA+ naive T cells. These receptors were obtained from a human donor in good health. Some libraries in this study had Jurkat cell RNA spiked in.

At least ten counts were recorded for this clonotype. V is TRBV27 and J is TRBJ1-5, with D uncertain. The CDR3 totals 12 residues. The germline gives CDR1 MNHEY, CDR2 SMNVEV (reference sequence). The ends were cut back, 3 bases at V and 4 bases at J, with 4 bases in the middle. In DNA, the CDR3 is TGTGCCAGCAGTTTTTTGAATCAGCCCCAGCATTTT. This translates into CASSFLNQPQHF.

This clonotype has more than one count but fewer than ten. CDR3 in DNA: TGCAGTGCTAGCCCGGACAGGGCCCACTACGAGCAGTACTTC. It codes for CSASPDRAHYEQYF. The gene calls are TRBV20-1 and TRBJ2-7, with 8 bases lining up with TRBD1. The V gene's germline CDR1 is DFQATT and CDR2 SNEGSKA (reference sequence). Losses at the gene ends were 3 bases for V and 3 bases for J; bases not matched to a gene: 7. CDR3 length: 14 amino acids.

The chain recombines TRBV5-1 with TRBJ1-1, with 12 nucleotides matching TRBD1. V trimming: 4 bases; J trimming: 10 bases; junction bases outside the gene matches: 14. Germline lookup yields CDR1 SGHRS and CDR2 YFSETQ. This CDR3 comprises 16 residues. The CDR3 loop reads CASSPSGQGAPPGAFF. CDR3 coding DNA: TGCGCCAGCAGCCCGTCGGGACAGGGGGCTCCACCTGGAGCTTTCTTT.

The table lists this clonotype with many counts. V gene TRBV3-1 combines with J gene TRBJ2-5; 14 bases agree with TRBD2. Trimming removed 2 bases from V and 5 bases from J; junction bases left unmatched: 7. The CDR3 covers 17 residues. The germline V gene has CDR1 LGHDT and CDR2 YNNKEL (reference sequence). In DNA, the CDR3 is TGTGCCAGCAGCCAATTGACTAGCGGGGGGGCCGATGAGACCCAGTACTTC. As protein: CASSQLTSGGADETQYF.

In this sample, this clonotype turned up a few times. The V and J genes are TRBV7-9 and TRBJ2-5; D remains ambiguous. Trimming stripped 4 bases from V and 5 bases from J, with 11 bases between. CDR3 length equals 13 residues. Per germline, CDR1 SEHNR and CDR2 FQNEAQ (reference sequence). CDR3 DNA sequence: TGTGCCAGCAGCTCCCCGGAAATTGAGACCCAGTACTTC. It translates to CASSSPEIETQYF.

A note on this clonotype: One end of the junction does not line up with germline, which may come from a read error. The V gene is TRBV4-1, the J gene TRBJ2-7; D is unclear. Germline-derived CDR1 and CDR2 are MGHRA and YSYEKL. The CDR3 runs to 15 residues. The chain's CDR3 is CASSVRAGFSYEQSF. CDR3 nucleotide sequence: TGCGCCAGCAGTGTAAGGGCCGGCTTTTCCTACGAGCAGTCCTTC.